This record covers a single T cell receptor (beta chain). Its antigen is currently unknown. The CDR3 totals 16 residues. Germline CDR1 reads MNHEY; CDR2 reads SMNVEV (reference sequence). The germline V and J ends were trimmed by 10 bases and 0 bases, with 16 bases remaining between them. The source of the sample is a study of T cell responses to AZD1222 COVID-19 vaccine. Study-level findings and limits: AZD1222 recipients seropositive at baseline numbered only six or seven. Increases in Spike-specific TCR breadth and depth were seen after two AZD1222 doses.

Generated by immunoSEQ multiplex PCR, the TCRdb table keeps only in-frame clones and is missing some. The sample includes roughly 150,000 clones, 80% to 95% of them seen just once. The receptor was derived from an adult in good health. J is TRBJ1-6 and V is TRBV27; D unclear. This material consisted of peripheral blood, taken on day 0 of AZD1222 vaccination. CDR3 DNA: TGTGCCACCCAACCCCAAGCTACCTCCTATAATTCACCCCTCCACTTT. Its translation: CATQPQATSYNSPLHF.